This T cell receptor beta chain was sequenced for a study of low-dose radiotherapy and immunotherapy resistance in tumors. Study at large: Cohort 1 patients were irradiated with 0.5 Gy fractions every 2 weeks to 6.5 Gy total.

Per the germline V gene, CDR1 is MDHEN and CDR2 is SYDVKM. This CDR3 is 14 amino acids long. Trimming took off 2 bases at V and 2 bases at J, with 8 bases between the two ends. Both TCRalpha and TCRbeta chains were reverse transcribed with V-gene-specific primers. Amplification, which lasted 20 PCR cycles, used a constant-region primer and V-primer adapter to amplify TCRs. In vitro transcription served to amplify the isolated mRNA. TCRdb called the reads again in MiXCR, with one record for every CDR3 protein. Here the sample spans about 7,300 distinct CDR3 sequences, approximately 82% being singletons. Donors were given nivolumab, ipilimumab, aspirin, low-dose cyclophosphamide and low-dose radiotherapy.

The source of this sequence is a human donor with advanced metastatic prostate, ovarian, gallbladder or colorectal cancer (not recorded which). This table probably holds off-target reads from a library built for another chain. The chain employs TRBV28 and TRBJ2-3; possible D gene TRBD1, 5 bases. The CDR3 region is CASSLDSYTDTQYF. DNA for the CDR3: TGTGCCAGCAGTTTAGACAGTTACACAGATACGCAGTATTTT.